This T cell receptor beta chain originates from a study of spatial heterogeneity in lung cancer. This clonotype has more than one count but fewer than ten. Antigen specificity is unknown. TCRdb analysed the 5' RACE reads with MiXCR anew, one entry per CDR3 protein. The data contain 50,000 to 65,000 distinct CDR3 sequences, about 8% of them singletons. Study-wide results and caveats: Ubiquitous expanded tumor TCRs were observed in blood more at resection than follow-up.

Described time point: sample taken at primary tumor resection. TCRs were sequenced from unsorted whole RNA of tumor, nontumor lung or PBMC. The donors were 72 patients with non-small cell lung cancer that was early-stage and untreated. Germline CDR1 reads SGHTA; CDR2 reads FQGNSA. CDR3 length: 14 amino acids. The ends lost 5 bases at V and 6 bases at J; junction bases unmatched: 7. The TCR sequence derives from a female donor with early-stage non-small cell lung cancer. The chain uses TRBV7-2 and TRBJ2-4; 7 positions match TRBD1. The source was PBMCs, collected at surgery. This chain's CDR3 is CASSADRVGNIQYF. CDR3 in DNA: TGTGCCAGCAGCGCCGACAGGGTCGGAAACATTCAGTACTTC. The complete variable domain, with remaining parts taken from reference TRBV7-2 and TRBJ2-4, reads GAGVSQSPSNKVTEKGKDVELRCDPISGHTALYWYRQSLGQGLEFLIYFQGNSAPDKSGLPSDRFSAERTGGSVSTLTIQRTQQEDSAVYLCASSADRVGNIQYFGAGTRLSVL.